The clone carrying this T cell receptor beta chain is a singleton in its sample. Antigen specificity is unknown. Generated by immunoSEQ multiplex PCR, the TCRdb table keeps only in-frame clones and is missing some. This sample carries some 36,000 clones, about 95% of them seen once, and the ten largest clones take around 1.5%. Noted time point: recipient sample about 28 days before transplant, after cytoreduction. Recipients were bled about 28 days pretransplant and at posttransplant days 30, 100, 180. This entry belongs to a study of T cell clonotyping in hematopoietic cell transplantation. Study overall: Recipient samples before transplant were obtained post-cytoreduction.

Findings and limits, study-wide: Cells were unsorted, so CD4 and CD8 contributions were not separated.

Germline CDR1 is SGHTS and CDR2 is YDEGEE. Between the trimmed V and J ends, which lost 4 bases and 6 bases, there was a span of 8 bases. CDR3 length: 12 residues. The clonotype originates from a man aged 35 to 55 with chronic myeloid leukemia. Some clones in this sample may be carry-over from other donors' samples. Here the sequenced sample was peripheral blood mononuclear cells, taken before stem cell transplant. This chain joins TRBV5-8 and TRBJ2-4, with D uncertain. CDR3 loop: CASSPLGNIQYF. CDR3 coding DNA: TGTGCCAGCAGCCCCCTCGGAAACATTCAGTACTTC.